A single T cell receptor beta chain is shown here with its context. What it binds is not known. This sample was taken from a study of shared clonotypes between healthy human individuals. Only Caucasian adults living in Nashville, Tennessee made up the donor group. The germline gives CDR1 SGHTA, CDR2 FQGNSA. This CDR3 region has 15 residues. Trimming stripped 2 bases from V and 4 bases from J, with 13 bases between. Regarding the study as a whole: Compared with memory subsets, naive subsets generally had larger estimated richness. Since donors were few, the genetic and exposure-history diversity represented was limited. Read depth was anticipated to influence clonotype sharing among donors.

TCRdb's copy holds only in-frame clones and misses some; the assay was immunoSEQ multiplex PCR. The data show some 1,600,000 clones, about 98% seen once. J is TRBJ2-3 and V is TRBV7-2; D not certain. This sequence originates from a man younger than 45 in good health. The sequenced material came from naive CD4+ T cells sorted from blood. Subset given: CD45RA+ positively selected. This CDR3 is CASSLRIGWADTQYF. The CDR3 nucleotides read TGTGCCAGCAGCTTACGGATTGGATGGGCAGATACGCAGTATTTT.